One sample yielded the 18 T cell receptor beta chains listed below, sequenced in a study of blood T cell repertoires in COVID-19. The assay was immunoSEQ multiplex PCR, and TCRdb's table has in-frame clones only and misses some. The profile shows more than 15,000 clones, over 75% of them singletons. Sequenced: peripheral blood. Receptor source: a man aged 40-50 years with active COVID-19.

The chain couples TRBV14 to TRBJ2-1, with TRBD2 matching over 7 bases. The V segment lost 4 bases and the J segment 7 bases; nucleotides outside the gene matches: 16. This CDR3 region has 17 residues. Germline V gene data show CDR1 as SGHDN and CDR2 as FVKESK. This CDR3 reads CASSPLTSPLRGNEQFF. DNA for the CDR3: TGTGCCAGCAGCCCTTTGACTAGCCCACTTCGGGGGAATGAGCAGTTCTTC. Using reference TRBV14 and TRBJ2-1 for the parts outside the CDR3, the full variable domain is EAGVTQFPSHSVIEKGQTVTLRCDPISGHDNLYWYRRVMGKEIKFLLHFVKESKQDESGMPNNRFLAERTGGTYSTLKVQPAELEDSGVYFCASSPLTSPLRGNEQFFGPGTRLTVL.

The J gene is TRBJ1-2, the V gene TRBV6-5; maybe TRBD1 (6 bases). Between the trimmed V and J ends, which lost 6 bases and 5 bases, there was a span of 19 bases. The CDR3 loop spans 15 amino acids. Germline V gives CDR1 MNHEY, CDR2 SVGAGI. The CDR3 loop reads CASSADRGGRYGYTF. Here the CDR3 DNA reads TGTGCCAGCAGCGCCGATAGGGGGGGACGTTATGGCTACACCTTC.

The genes are TRBV7-2 and TRBJ2-2; D is possibly TRBD2 (6 bases). Trimming stripped 3 bases from V and 0 bases from J, with 8 bases between. Germline CDR1 is SGHTA and CDR2 is FQGNSA. The length of the CDR3 is 15 residues. The CDR3 nucleotides read TGTGCCAGCAGCTTGCGGACTACGAACACCGGGGAGCTGTTTTTT. Translation gives CASSLRTTNTGELFF.

This clone was seen only once. This chain uses TRBV3-1 (or the pseudogene TRBV3-2) with TRBJ2-7; the D gene is possibly TRBD1 (5 bases). Trimming removed 0 bases at V and 7 bases at J, with 19 bases between. CDR1 is LGHDT and CDR2 is YNNKEL in the germline V gene (reference sequence). This CDR3 spans 16 amino acids. For the CDR3, the DNA is TGTGCCAGCAGCCAAGAAGGGGCCGGACGAAGGGGTGAGCAGTACTTC. Its translation: CASSQEGAGRRGEQYF.

The rearrangement links TRBV6-2 or TRBV6-3 to TRBJ2-1, with 11 bases lining up with TRBD1. The ends lost 5 bases at V and 9 bases at J; junction bases unmatched: 3. Germline V gene sequence: CDR1 MNHEY, CDR2 SVGEGT. The CDR3 is 13 amino acids. The CDR3 is CASSGTGGGEQFF. The CDR3 bases are TGTGCCAGCAGTGGGACAGGGGGAGGTGAGCAGTTCTTC.

This clone was recorded a few times. The chain employs TRBV6-5 and TRBJ2-7; 10 bases agree with TRBD1. Germline CDR1 reads MNHEY; CDR2 reads SVGAGI. The V segment lost 4 bases and the J segment 1 base; nucleotides outside the gene matches: 4. The CDR3 has 15 amino acids. The CDR3 protein is CASSSEGQGSYEQYF. The CDR3 DNA reads as TGTGCCAGCAGTTCCGAGGGACAGGGGTCCTACGAGCAGTACTTC.

CDR3 loop: CASSWGGAGESSYNEQFF. The CDR3 DNA follows: TGTGCCAGCAGCTGGGGCGGTGCGGGGGAGAGCTCCTACAATGAGCAGTTCTTC. The rearrangement uses TRBV11-2 and TRBJ2-1; 7 bases agree with TRBD2. This CDR3 has 18 residues. Germline loops: CDR1 SGHAT, CDR2 FQNNGV. After removal of 4 bases from V and 0 bases from J, the junction contained 12 bases not matched to a gene.

The chain employs TRBV5-4 and TRBJ2-3, with a possible D match to TRBD2 (6 bases). The CDR3 loop spans 16 amino acids. Trimming left V 1 base short and J 2 bases short, with 14 bases between. From germline, CDR1 is SGHNT and CDR2 YYREEE (reference sequence). In DNA, the CDR3 is TGTGCCAGCAGCTTGTCTCAAAAGCGGGCCACAGATACGCAGTATTTT. Its translation is CASSLSQKRATDTQYF.

The rearrangement uses TRBV7-8 and TRBJ2-3, with TRBD2 matching 7 bases. V trimming: 2 bases; J trimming: 7 bases; junction bases outside the gene matches: 9. This CDR3 contains 15 residues. Per germline, CDR1 SGHVS and CDR2 FQNEAQ. The CDR3 loop reads CASSLLGGPFNTQYF. CDR3 DNA: TGTGCCAGCAGCTTATTGGGAGGGCCTTTTAATACGCAGTATTTT.

The rearrangement joins TRBV2 to TRBJ1-6; possible D gene TRBD1, 5 bases. The CDR3 is made up of 18 amino acids. V lost 3 bases to trimming and J lost 6 bases, with 21 bases between them. The germline gives CDR1 SNHLY, CDR2 FYNNEI. The DNA for the CDR3 is TGTGCCAGCAGTGAGACCGATCCAGGGTCCTCGACTAATTCACCCCTCCACTTT. It encodes CASSETDPGSSTNSPLHF.

V gene TRBV23-1 combines with J gene TRBJ1-5; tentative D call: TRBD1 (5 bases). TRBV23-1 is filed as an ORF, its function uncertain. Trimming left V 3 bases short and J 0 bases short, with 18 bases between. The CDR3 runs 18 residues. The CDR3 bases are TGCGCCAGCAGTCAGCCATTATATCGACAGTATAGCAATCAGCCCCAGCATTTT. Amino acid sequence: CASSQPLYRQYSNQPQHF.

This clone has just one count. The chain joins TRBV4-3 to TRBJ2-1, with D possibly being TRBD2 (6 bases). The CDR3 runs 15 residues. CDR1 is LGHNA and CDR2 is YSLEER in the germline V gene. Deletions cut 0 bases from V and 3 bases from J, with 9 bases between. CDR3 nucleotides: TGCGCCAGCAGCCAAGATAGGCGGGACTACAATGAGCAGTTCTTC. Protein product: CASSQDRRDYNEQFF.

The chain employs TRBV7-2 and TRBJ2-7, with 12 bases fitting TRBD2. This CDR3 spans 15 amino acids. With V trimmed by 5 bases and J by 2 bases, 4 bases remained unmatched. From germline, CDR1 is SGHTA and CDR2 FQGNSA. CDR3 loop: CASSILAGGTYEQYF. Written as DNA, the CDR3 is TGTGCCAGCAGCATACTAGCGGGAGGCACCTACGAGCAGTACTTC. Supplemented by reference TRBV7-2 and TRBJ2-7, the full variable domain reads GAGVSQSPSNKVTEKGKDVELRCDPISGHTALYWYRQSLGQGLEFLIYFQGNSAPDKSGLPSDRFSAERTGGSVSTLTIQRTQQEDSAVYLCASSILAGGTYEQYFGPGTRLTVT.

The chain couples TRBV4-1 to TRBJ2-1; TRBD2 matches 13 bases. Germline V lookup: CDR1 MGHRA, CDR2 YSYEKL. The CDR3 has 15 residues. The V segment lost 6 bases and the J segment 4 bases; nucleotides outside the gene matches: 3. CDR3 protein: CASSTSGREYNEQFF. The CDR3 bases are TGCGCCAGCAGTACTAGCGGGAGGGAGTACAATGAGCAGTTCTTC.

The chain has TRBV3-1 (or the pseudogene TRBV3-2) and TRBJ2-2, with D perhaps matching TRBD2 (6 bases). The CDR3 runs to 15 residues. Germline assignment: CDR1 LGHDT and CDR2 YNNKEL (reference sequence). V lost 5 bases, J lost 4 bases, and 14 bases lay in between. CDR3 sequence: CASSEDYLFTGELFF. In nucleotides, the CDR3 is TGTGCCAGCAGCGAGGACTATCTTTTCACCGGGGAGCTGTTTTTT.

This chain connects TRBV27 to TRBJ2-1; 7 bases map to TRBD2. With V trimmed by 5 bases and J by 7 bases, 11 bases remained unmatched. Per germline, CDR1 MNHEY and CDR2 SMNVEV (reference sequence). This CDR3 has 15 amino acids. In nucleotides, the CDR3 is TGTGCCAGCAGTCGGGGCGCGGGAGCTAAAAATGAGCAGTTCTTC. Translation gives CASSRGAGAKNEQFF.

The V and J genes are TRBV5-4 and TRBJ2-2; 9 bases are shared with TRBD1. This CDR3 has 16 amino acids. The ends lost 5 bases at V and 2 bases at J; junction bases unmatched: 7. The germline CDR1 and CDR2 sequences are SGHNT and YYREEE (reference sequence). CDR3 nucleotide sequence: TGTGCCAGCAGTATTCCGGGACAGGGTAACACCGGGGAGCTGTTTTTT. Amino acids: CASSIPGQGNTGELFF.

This clone was seen only once. J is TRBJ1-5 and V is TRBV12-5, with D perhaps TRBD1 (5 bases). The CDR3 extends over 14 amino acids. CDR1 is LGHNT, CDR2 FRNRAP, per germline. V lost 7 bases, J lost 0 bases, and 10 bases lay in between. CDR3 sequence reads: CASAQGFSNQPQHF. In nucleotides, the CDR3 is TGTGCTAGTGCCCAGGGCTTTAGCAATCAGCCCCAGCATTTT.